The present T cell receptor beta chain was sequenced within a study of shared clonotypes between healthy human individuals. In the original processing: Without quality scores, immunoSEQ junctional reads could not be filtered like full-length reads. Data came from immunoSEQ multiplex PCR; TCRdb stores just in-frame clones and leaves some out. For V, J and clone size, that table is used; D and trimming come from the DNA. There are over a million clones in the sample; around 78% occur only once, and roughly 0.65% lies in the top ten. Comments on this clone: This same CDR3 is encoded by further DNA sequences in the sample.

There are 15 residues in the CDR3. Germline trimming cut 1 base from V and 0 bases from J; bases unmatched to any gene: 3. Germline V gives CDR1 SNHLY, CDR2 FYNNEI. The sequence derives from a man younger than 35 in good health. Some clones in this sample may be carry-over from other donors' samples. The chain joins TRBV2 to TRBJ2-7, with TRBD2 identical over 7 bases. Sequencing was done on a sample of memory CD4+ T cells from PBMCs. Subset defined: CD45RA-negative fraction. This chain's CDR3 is CASSEEAGSSYEQYF. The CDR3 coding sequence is TGTGCCAGCAGTGAAGAAGCGGGGAGCTCCTACGAGCAGTACTTC.